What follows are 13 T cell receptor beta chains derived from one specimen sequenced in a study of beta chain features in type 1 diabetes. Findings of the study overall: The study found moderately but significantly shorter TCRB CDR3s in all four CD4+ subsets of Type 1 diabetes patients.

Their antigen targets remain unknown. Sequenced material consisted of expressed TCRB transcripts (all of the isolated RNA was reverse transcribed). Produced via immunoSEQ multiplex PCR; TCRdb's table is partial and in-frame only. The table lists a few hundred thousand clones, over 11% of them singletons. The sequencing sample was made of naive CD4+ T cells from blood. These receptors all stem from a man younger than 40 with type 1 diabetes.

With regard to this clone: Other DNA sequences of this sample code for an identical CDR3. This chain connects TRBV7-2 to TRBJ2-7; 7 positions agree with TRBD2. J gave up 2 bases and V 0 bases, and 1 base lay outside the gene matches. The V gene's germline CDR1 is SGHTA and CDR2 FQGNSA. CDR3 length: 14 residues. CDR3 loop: CASSLAGGPYEQYF. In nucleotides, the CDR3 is TGTGCCAGCAGCTTAGCGGGAGGGCCCTACGAGCAGTACTTC.

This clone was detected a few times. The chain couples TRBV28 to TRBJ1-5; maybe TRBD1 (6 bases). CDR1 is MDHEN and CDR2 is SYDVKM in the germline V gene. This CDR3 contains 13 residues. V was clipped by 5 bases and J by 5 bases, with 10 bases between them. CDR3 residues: CASSKQGHQPQHF. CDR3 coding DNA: TGTGCCAGCAGTAAACAGGGTCATCAGCCCCAGCATTTT.

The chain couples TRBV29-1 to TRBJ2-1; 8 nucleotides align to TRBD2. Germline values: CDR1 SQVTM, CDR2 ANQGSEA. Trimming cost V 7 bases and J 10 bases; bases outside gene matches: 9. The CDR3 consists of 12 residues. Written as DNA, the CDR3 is TGCAGCGCCGGACTAGCCGCCCCGGAGCAGTTCTTC. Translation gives CSAGLAAPEQFF.

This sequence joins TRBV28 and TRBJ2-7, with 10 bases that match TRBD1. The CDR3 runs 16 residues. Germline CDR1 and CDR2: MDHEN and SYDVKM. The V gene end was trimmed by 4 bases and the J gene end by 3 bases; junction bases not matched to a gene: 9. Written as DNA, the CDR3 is TGTGCCAGCAGTTCCCGGGGACAGGGGACTATCTACGAGCAGTACTTC. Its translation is CASSSRGQGTIYEQYF.

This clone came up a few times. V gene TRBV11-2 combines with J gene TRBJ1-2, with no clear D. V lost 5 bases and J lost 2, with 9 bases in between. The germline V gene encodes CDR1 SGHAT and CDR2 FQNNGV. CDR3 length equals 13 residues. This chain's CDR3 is CASSPGSNYGYTF. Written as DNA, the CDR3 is TGTGCCAGCAGCCCCGGGAGCAACTATGGCTACACCTTC.

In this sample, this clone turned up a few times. The CDR3 DNA sequence: TGTGCCAGCTCACCTCAGGGTTACCACTACAATGAGCAGTTCTTC. Protein product: CASSPQGYHYNEQFF. The chain recombines TRBV18 with TRBJ2-1; possibly TRBD1 for D (5 bases). The CDR3 spans 15 residues. The germline V gene has CDR1 KGHSH and CDR2 LQKENI. Trimming cost V 3 bases and J 3 bases, with 12 bases left between them.

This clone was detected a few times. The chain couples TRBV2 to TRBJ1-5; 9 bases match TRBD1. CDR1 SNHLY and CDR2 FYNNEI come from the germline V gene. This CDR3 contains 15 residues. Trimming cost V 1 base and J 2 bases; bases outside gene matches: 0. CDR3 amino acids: CASSEGQGGNQPQHF. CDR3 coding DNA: TGTGCCAGCAGTGAAGGACAGGGGGGCAATCAGCCCCAGCATTTT.

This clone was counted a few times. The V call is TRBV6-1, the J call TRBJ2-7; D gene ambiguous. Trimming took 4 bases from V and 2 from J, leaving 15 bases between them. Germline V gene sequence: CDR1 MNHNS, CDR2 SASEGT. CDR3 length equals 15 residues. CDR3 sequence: CASSVSQTTPYEQYF. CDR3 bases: TGTGCCAGCAGTGTAAGCCAAACCACCCCCTACGAGCAGTACTTC.

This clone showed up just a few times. Here the CDR3 reads CASSLTGGLNTEAFF. CDR3 coding DNA: TGTGCCAGCTCCCTGACAGGGGGCTTAAACACTGAAGCTTTCTTT. V and J are TRBV18 and TRBJ1-1; the match to TRBD1 covers 10 bases. The germline V gene encodes CDR1 KGHSH and CDR2 LQKENI. V dropped 6 bases and J dropped 2; count of bases not matched to a gene: 6. This CDR3 region has 15 residues.

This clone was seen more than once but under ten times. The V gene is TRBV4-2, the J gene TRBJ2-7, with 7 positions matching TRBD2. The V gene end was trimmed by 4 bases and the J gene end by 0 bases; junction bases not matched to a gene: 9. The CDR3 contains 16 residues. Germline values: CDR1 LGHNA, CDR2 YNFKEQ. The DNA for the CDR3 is TGTGCCAGCAGCCCGCGACTAGCTATGAGCTCCTACGAGCAGTACTTC. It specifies CASSPRLAMSSYEQYF.

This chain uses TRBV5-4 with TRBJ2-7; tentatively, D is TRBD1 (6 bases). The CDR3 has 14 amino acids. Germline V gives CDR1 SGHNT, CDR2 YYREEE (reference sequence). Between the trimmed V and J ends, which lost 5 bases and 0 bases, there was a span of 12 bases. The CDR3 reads CASSSDRLSYEQYF. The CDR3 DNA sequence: TGTGCCAGCAGTTCTGACAGGCTCTCCTACGAGCAGTACTTC.

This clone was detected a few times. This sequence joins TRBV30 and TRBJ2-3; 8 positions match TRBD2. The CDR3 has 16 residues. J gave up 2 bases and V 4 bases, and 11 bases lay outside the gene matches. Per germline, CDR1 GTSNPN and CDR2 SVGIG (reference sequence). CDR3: CAWTPGVAGNTDTQYF. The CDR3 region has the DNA TGTGCCTGGACCCCCGGGGTAGCGGGAAACACAGATACGCAGTATTTT. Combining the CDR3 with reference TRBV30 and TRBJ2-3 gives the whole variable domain SQTIHQWPATLVQPVGSPLSLECTVEGTSNPNLYWYRQAAGRGLQLLFYSVGIGQISSEVPQNLSASRPQDRQFILSSKKLLLSDSGFYLCAWTPGVAGNTDTQYFGPGTRLTVL.

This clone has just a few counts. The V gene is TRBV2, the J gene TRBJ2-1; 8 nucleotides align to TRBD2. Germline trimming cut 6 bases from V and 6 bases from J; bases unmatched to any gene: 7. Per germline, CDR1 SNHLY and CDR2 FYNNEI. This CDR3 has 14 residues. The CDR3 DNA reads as TGTGCCAGCAGGGGCGAGCGGGAGTTCAATGAGCAGTTCTTC. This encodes CASRGEREFNEQFF.